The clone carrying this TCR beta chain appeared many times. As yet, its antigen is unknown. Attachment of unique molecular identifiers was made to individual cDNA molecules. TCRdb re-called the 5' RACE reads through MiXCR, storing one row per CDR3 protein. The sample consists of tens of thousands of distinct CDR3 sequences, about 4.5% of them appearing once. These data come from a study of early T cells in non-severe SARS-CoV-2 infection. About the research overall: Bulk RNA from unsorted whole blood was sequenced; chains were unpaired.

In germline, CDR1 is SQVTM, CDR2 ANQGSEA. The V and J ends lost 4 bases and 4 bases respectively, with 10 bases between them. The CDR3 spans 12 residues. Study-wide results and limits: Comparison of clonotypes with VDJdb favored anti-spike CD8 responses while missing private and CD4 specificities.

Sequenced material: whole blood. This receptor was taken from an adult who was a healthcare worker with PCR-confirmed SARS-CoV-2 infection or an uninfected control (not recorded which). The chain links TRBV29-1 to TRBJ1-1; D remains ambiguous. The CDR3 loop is CSVAGFSTEAFF. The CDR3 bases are TGCAGCGTTGCTGGGTTCTCCACTGAAGCTTTCTTT.